This entry is about one T cell receptor beta chain. The antigen it binds to is not known. Base qualities are missing; no much larger clone stands one base away. TCRbeta CDR3 regions were amplified from genomic DNA by means of the immunoSEQ Assay, a bias-controlled multiplex PCR. Regarding the original processing steps: Nucleated cell counts per sample were estimated from amplification of reference gene primers within the assay. Sequence reads were collapsed and filtered to measure the absolute abundance of every unique TCRbeta CDR3 rearrangement. For each sample, productive Simpson clonality was calculated as the square root of Simpson's diversity index over productive rearrangements. The immuneACCESS repertoire file appears here via TCRdb, limited to in-frame rearrangements. These files lack a portion of the clones; in checked studies, under half of the deficit traces to unresolved V genes, and the cause of the others is not known. D and trimming come from the DNA, and the V and J calls and clone size come from that table. The sample includes 90,000 to 120,000 clones, with 90% to 95% observed a single time. Approximately 5.5% of the sample is in the top ten clones.

The source of the sample is a study of blood T cell repertoires in COVID-19 (dated by TCRdb to about 2020). For the wider study: Samples covering the acute and convalescent phases of COVID-19 were provided by collaborators in the United States, Italy and Spain. Where HLA class I and class II types were available, the types were taken from metadata supplied by the sample provider, not from assay-based typing. The samples were drawn from the first 160 participants of the ongoing ImmuneRACE study and from 1,254 subjects provided by 6 global collaborators. The material from the prospective study consisted of cDNA or gDNA derived from T cells, B-cell-depleted T cells, or PBMCs. The sample metadata nearly always contained a de-identified subject ID, COVID-19 status, age in years and sex. Deeply sampled blood TCRbeta repertoires from subjects exposed to, actively infected with, or recovered from COVID-19 were included in the dataset. The repertoires were released in a freely available public database intended as a resource for research on the immune response to SARS-CoV-2. Summary of the overall study and its limitations: How much clinical and demographic metadata was included differed by source and by participant, and the metadata was provided uncurated.

Collaborating institutions collected whole blood in K2EDTA tubes following their own protocols. For TCRbeta analysis, collaborator samples were shipped as frozen whole blood, as isolated PBMCs, or as DNA extracted from either sample type. Per the germline V gene (reference sequence), SGHNT is the CDR1 and YYREEE is the CDR2. The CDR3 contains 14 residues, cysteine and phenylalanine counted. The retained sequence is limited to the CDR3, 42 bases, with the frame set at the first base. The junction shows trimming of 4 bases on V and 6 bases on J, and the gene matches do not reach 10 bases of it. The chain joins TRBV5-4 to TRBJ2-7, with 7 bases in between that match TRBD2. Sequenced input: peripheral blood. The source is a human donor in a cohort sampled during active COVID-19. The DNA sequence follows: TGTGCCAGCAGCCCCGCGAGCGGGACGTCCGAGCAGTACTTC. Its protein product is CASSPASGTSEQYF.